The 27 T cell receptor beta chains listed next were all sequenced from one sample in a study of CD8+ T cells in alopecia areata. Once RNA had been extracted, it was reverse transcribed into cDNA to act as the sequencing template. Clones were sequenced by immunoSEQ multiplex PCR, and TCRdb holds only the in-frame ones, with some missing. This sample carries tens of thousands of clones, approximately 60% of them seen once, and the ten largest clones take around a sixth. The sample here was CD8+ T cells sorted from blood, taken at week 0. The receptors originated from a human donor with alopecia areata.

The rearrangement joins TRBV29-1 to TRBJ2-1, with D possibly TRBD2 on 5 matching bases. The length of the CDR3 is 15 residues. Germline CDR1 and CDR2: SQVTM and ANQGSEA. V gave up 6 bases and J gave up 7 bases, with 22 bases separating them. In DNA form, the CDR3 reads TGCAGCGTCGCTACGCGGGTGACGACGAGGAATGAGCAGTTCTTC. Amino acids: CSVATRVTTRNEQFF.

This clone has more than one count but fewer than ten. The chain uses TRBV20-1 and TRBJ2-7; D gene ambiguous. Germline CDR1 is DFQATT and CDR2 is SNEGSKA (reference sequence). There are 11 residues in the CDR3. V lost 7 bases and J 10 bases, leaving 17 bases between the germline ends. The CDR3: CSGQVIPVQYF. CDR3 DNA: TGCAGTGGGCAAGTAATTCCCGTTCAGTACTTC.

The chain employs TRBV4-3 and TRBJ2-4; D might be TRBD1 (7 bases). This CDR3 is built from 15 residues. Trimming took 0 bases from V and 7 from J, leaving 13 bases between them. CDR1 and CDR2 from the germline V gene are LGHNA and YSLEER. CDR3 bases: TGCGCCAGCAGCCAAGATCGCCAGGGGGGTAACATTCAGTACTTC. Protein sequence: CASSQDRQGGNIQYF.

The chain has TRBV4-1 and TRBJ1-2; D not certain. The CDR3 covers 16 residues. Trimming removed 4 bases at V and 5 bases at J, with 20 bases between. CDR1 is MGHRA and CDR2 is YSYEKL in the germline V gene. CDR3 region: CASSPDPTWASYGYTF. DNA for the CDR3: TGCGCCAGCAGCCCAGACCCGACGTGGGCTTCATATGGCTACACCTTC.

V usage is TRBV4-3 and J usage is TRBJ1-3, with a possible D match to TRBD1 (5 bases). The CDR3 spans 18 residues. In germline, CDR1 is LGHNA, CDR2 YSLEER. V lost 0 bases to trimming and J lost 0 bases, with 15 bases between them. The CDR3: CASSQDRIETASGNTIYF. The CDR3 DNA reads as TGCGCCAGCAGCCAAGATAGGATCGAGACAGCCTCTGGAAACACCATATATTTT.

V and J are TRBV30 and TRBJ1-3, with D tentatively TRBD1 (5 bases). CDR3 length equals 14 residues. The germline V gene has CDR1 GTSNPN and CDR2 SVGIG (reference sequence). V gave up 4 bases and J gave up 0 bases, with 10 bases separating them. The CDR3 nucleotides read TGTGCCTGGACCCCGGGACTCTCTGGAAACACCATATATTTT. Residues: CAWTPGLSGNTIYF.

The chain carries TRBV5-1 and TRBJ2-3; unclear D gene. Trimming took off 4 bases at V and 4 bases at J, with 16 bases between the two ends. This CDR3 has 15 residues. The germline CDR1 and CDR2 sequences are SGHRS and YFSETQ. In DNA form, the CDR3 reads TGCGCCAGCAGCACCCGACAAGGGTTCCCAGATACGCAGTATTTT. Translation gives CASSTRQGFPDTQYF.

This clone was counted a few times. V is TRBV18 and J is TRBJ1-4; TRBD1 aligns across 10 bases. J lost 6 bases, V lost 3 bases, and 4 bases had no gene match. The CDR3 is 15 residues long. In germline, CDR1 is KGHSH, CDR2 LQKENI. The CDR3 bases are TGTGCCAGCTCACCCACCGGGACAGGGGATGAAAAACTGTTTTTT. Its protein is CASSPTGTGDEKLFF. Filled out from reference TRBV18 and TRBJ1-4, the complete variable domain reads NAGVMQNPRHLVRRRGQEARLRCSPMKGHSHVYWYRQLPEEGLKFMVYLQKENIIDESGMPKERFSAEFPKEGPSILRIQQVVRGDSAAYFCASSPTGTGDEKLFFGSGTQLSVL.

The chain combines TRBV28 with TRBJ2-7, with D possibly matching TRBD1 (5 bases). The CDR3 spans 15 residues. V dropped 6 bases and J dropped 2 bases, with 17 bases sitting between them. The germline V gene has CDR1 MDHEN and CDR2 SYDVKM. DNA for the CDR3: TGTGCCAGCAGAGACCTGAGACAGCTTACCTACGAGCAGTACTTC. Amino acid sequence: CASRDLRQLTYEQYF.

The CDR3 reads CASSKRGASLETQYF. CDR3 coding DNA: TGTGCCAGCAGTAAGCGGGGGGCGTCGTTAGAGACCCAGTACTTC. The chain carries TRBV2 and TRBJ2-5; 9 bases line up with TRBD2. V lost 5 bases to trimming and J lost 4 bases; unmatched junction nucleotides: 8. This CDR3 has 15 amino acids. The germline V gene has CDR1 SNHLY and CDR2 FYNNEI.

The chain uses TRBV2 and TRBJ2-1; D is perhaps TRBD2 (7 bases). This CDR3 has 12 amino acids. Germline CDR1 and CDR2: SNHLY and FYNNEI. With 8 bases removed from V and 6 bases from J, the gap between germline ends came to 11 bases. The CDR3 DNA reads as TGTGCCAGCCGGGGGGCTGGCAATGAGCAGTTCTTC. Its protein product is CASRGAGNEQFF.

V is TRBV9 and J is TRBJ1-1; D uncertain. CDR1 SGDLS and CDR2 YYNGEE come from the germline V gene. The ends were cut back, 0 bases at V and 5 bases at J, with 11 bases in the middle. This CDR3 is 14 amino acids long. CDR3 region: CASSVGVVETEAFF. CDR3 in DNA: TGTGCCAGCAGCGTAGGGGTGGTAGAGACTGAAGCTTTCTTT.

V usage is TRBV27 and J usage is TRBJ1-5, with D possibly being TRBD1 (5 bases). Deletions cut 5 bases from V and 5 bases from J, with 10 bases between. The CDR3 is 13 residues long. Germline lookup yields CDR1 MNHEY and CDR2 SMNVEV (reference sequence). For the CDR3, the DNA is TGTGCCAGCAGTCTGGGGACTTATCAGCCCCAGCATTTT. Translation gives CASSLGTYQPQHF.

CDR3 protein: CASMDRWGNQPQHF. DNA of the CDR3: TGTGCCAGTATGGATCGTTGGGGAAATCAGCCCCAGCATTTT. The V call is TRBV19, the J call TRBJ1-5; no clear D gene. The ends were cut back, 7 bases at V and 4 bases at J, with 14 bases in the middle. Germline-derived CDR1 and CDR2 are LNHDA and SQIVND (reference sequence). The length of the CDR3 is 14 residues.

This chain uses TRBV4-3 with TRBJ1-2, with 7 positions matching TRBD1. The germline V gene encodes CDR1 LGHNA and CDR2 YSLEER. The CDR3 is 15 residues long. V lost 3 bases to trimming and J lost 4 bases; unmatched junction nucleotides: 8. The CDR3, as DNA: TGCGCCAGCAGCCAGGAGGACAGGTTCCTCTATGGCTACACCTTC. Amino acids: CASSQEDRFLYGYTF.

This clone showed up just a few times. The V call is TRBV29-1, the J call TRBJ1-2, with D possibly being TRBD1 (6 bases). The CDR3 runs to 15 residues. CDR1 is SQVTM and CDR2 is ANQGSEA in the germline V gene. V was trimmed by 3 bases and J by 4 bases, leaving 18 bases between them. The CDR3 region has the DNA TGCAGCGTTGAGGGTGAGGACAGAACAGGCTATGGCTACACCTTC. Amino acid sequence: CSVEGEDRTGYGYTF. Variable domain in full (rest from reference TRBV29-1 and TRBJ1-2): SAVISQKPSRDICQRGTSLTIQCQVDSQVTMMFWYRQQPGQSLTLIATANQGSEATYESGFVIDKFPISRPNLTFSTLTVSNMSPEDSSIYLCSVEGEDRTGYGYTFGSGTRLTVV.

The J gene is TRBJ1-5, the V gene TRBV30, with TRBD1 identical over 11 bases. Germline values: CDR1 GTSNPN, CDR2 SVGIG (reference sequence). J gave up 5 bases and V 3 bases, and 3 bases lay outside the gene matches. CDR3 length: 14 amino acids. This CDR3 reads CAWSSGQGDQPQHF. CDR3 DNA sequence: TGTGCCTGGAGCTCGGGACAGGGGGATCAGCCCCAGCATTTT. Full variable domain (rest looked up from reference TRBV30 and TRBJ1-5): SQTIHQWPATLVQPVGSPLSLECTVEGTSNPNLYWYRQAAGRGLQLLFYSVGIGQISSEVPQNLSASRPQDRQFILSSKKLLLSDSGFYLCAWSSGQGDQPQHFGDGTRLSIL.

V and J are TRBV9 and TRBJ1-1; D is unclear. V lost 0 bases to trimming and J lost 1 base, with 10 bases between them. This CDR3 contains 15 residues. Germline values: CDR1 SGDLS, CDR2 YYNGEE. For the CDR3, the DNA is TGTGCCAGCAGCGTAGGCGGCAGAGAGAACACTGAAGCTTTCTTT. Translation gives CASSVGGRENTEAFF.

The chain links TRBV5-1 to TRBJ1-5; D perhaps matches TRBD1 (5 bases). The V end lost 0 bases, the J end lost 4 bases, and 8 bases lay between the germline ends. The CDR3 length is 14 residues. Germline-derived CDR1 and CDR2 are SGHRS and YFSETQ. The CDR3 is CASSLDGGNQPQHF. In DNA form, the CDR3 reads TGCGCCAGCAGCTTGGACGGGGGGAATCAGCCCCAGCATTTT.

The genes are TRBV29-1 and TRBJ1-1; 8 bases line up with TRBD1. This CDR3 spans 17 amino acids. The germline gives CDR1 SQVTM, CDR2 ANQGSEA. The trim removed 0 bases at V and 11 bases at J, leaving 20 bases unmatched. The CDR3 region is CSVEDGLLMGQEPSAFF. The CDR3 DNA is TGCAGCGTTGAAGATGGATTATTAATGGGACAGGAGCCTTCGGCTTTCTTT. The whole variable domain, remainder taken from reference TRBV29-1 and TRBJ1-1, is SAVISQKPSRDICQRGTSLTIQCQVDSQVTMMFWYRQQPGQSLTLIATANQGSEATYESGFVIDKFPISRPNLTFSTLTVSNMSPEDSSIYLCSVEDGLLMGQEPSAFFGQGTRLTVV.

This clone was counted between two and nine times. The chain has TRBV7-6 and TRBJ1-2; no reliable D call. The CDR3 has 13 residues. V was cut by 5 bases and J by 1 base, with 8 bases left in between. The V gene's germline CDR1 is SGHVS and CDR2 FNYEAQ. The CDR3, as DNA: TGTGCCAGCAGCGCAGGCGGTAACTATGGCTACACCTTC. Protein sequence: CASSAGGNYGYTF.

V usage is TRBV2 and J usage is TRBJ2-1; TRBD2 aligns across 9 bases. Trimming at V came to 11 bases and at J to 2 bases, leaving 19 bases not matched to a gene. Germline V gene data show CDR1 as SNHLY and CDR2 as FYNNEI. The CDR3 sequence is 18 residues long. In nucleotides, the CDR3 is TGTGCCTTACGGGACTCGGGGACTAGCTGGTCTCCCTACAATGAGCAGTTCTTC. It specifies CALRDSGTSWSPYNEQFF.

The rearrangement links TRBV5-1 to TRBJ2-7; D is unclear. V was clipped by 0 bases and J by 2 bases, with 9 bases between them. The CDR3 has 14 amino acids. Germline V lookup: CDR1 SGHRS, CDR2 YFSETQ. Here the CDR3 DNA reads TGCGCCAGCAGCTTGGAAGGCCCCACCTACGAGCAGTACTTC. Translating it yields CASSLEGPTYEQYF.

This rearrangement joins TRBV27 to TRBJ2-1, with D tentatively TRBD2 (5 bases). This CDR3 has 14 amino acids. The germline V gene has CDR1 MNHEY and CDR2 SMNVEV (reference sequence). The germline V and J ends were trimmed by 3 bases and 8 bases, with 14 bases remaining between them. DNA for the CDR3: TGTGCCAGCAGTTTCGAGGGAGCTTACGATGAGCAGTTCTTC. This encodes CASSFEGAYDEQFF.

V is TRBV29-1 and J is TRBJ1-1, with no clear D. The CDR3 is 17 amino acids. V was clipped by 2 bases and J by 0 bases, with 19 bases between them. The germline CDR1 and CDR2 sequences are SQVTM and ANQGSEA. The DNA for the CDR3 is TGCAGCGTTGAAAGTTGGTCTAGGACGAAAATGAACACTGAAGCTTTCTTT. This sequence encodes CSVESWSRTKMNTEAFF.

The chain is built from TRBV13 and TRBJ2-1; D unclear. CDR3 length: 11 amino acids. The germline V gene encodes CDR1 PRHDT and CDR2 FYEKMQ (reference sequence). With 8 bases removed from V and 6 bases from J, the gap between germline ends came to 8 bases. The CDR3 nucleotides are TGTGCCAGCGGCCTTTTCAATGAGCAGTTCTTC. Residues: CASGLFNEQFF.

This clone was detected only once. The genes are TRBV25-1 and TRBJ2-3; 8 nucleotides align to TRBD1. Germline CDR1 MGHDK, CDR2 SYGVNS. Losses at the gene ends were 3 bases for V and 1 base for J; bases not matched to a gene: 3. This CDR3 has 15 residues. The CDR3 is CASSEWGQGTDTQYF. The CDR3 bases are TGTGCCAGCAGTGAGTGGGGACAGGGCACAGATACGCAGTATTTT.